These T cell receptor beta chains were read from a single sample in a study of blood T cell repertoires in COVID-19. Using immunoSEQ multiplex PCR, the repertoire was profiled, and TCRdb retains in-frame clones only, with some absent. The sample gives 150,000 to 200,000 clones, around nine tenths of which show up once; around 4.6% is in the top ten. The sequenced material came from peripheral blood. The source of these receptors is a human donor in a cohort sampled during active COVID-19. Each CDR3 is given with its conserved first and last residue. Each record gives: J gene, D gene, V gene, clone size, CDR3 protein, CDR3 DNA. The D gene is left open where the match is weak. A clone size is listed for some rows: how often the clone was seen (once, few, many), or a class if it is expanded.

J: TRBJ2-7
D: NA
V: TRBV4-2
size: NA
CDR3: CASSQAGSAYEQYF
DNA: TGTGCCAGCAGCCAAGCAGGGTCAGCCTACGAGCAGTACTTC

J: TRBJ2-5
D: NA
V: TRBV5-8
size: NA
CDR3: CASSFAAGAEETQYF
DNA: TGTGCCAGCAGCTTTGCGGCAGGGGCAGAAGAGACCCAGTACTTC

J: TRBJ1-4
D: NA
V: TRBV6-5
size: NA
CDR3: CASRSGQQREKLFF
DNA: TGTGCCAGCAGGTCGGGACAACAGCGGGAAAAACTGTTTTTT

J: TRBJ2-1
D: TRBD2
V: TRBV20-1
size: NA
CDR3: CSASQGLAGPKQFF
DNA: TGCAGTGCTAGTCAGGGACTAGCGGGGCCCAAGCAGTTCTTC

J: TRBJ1-2
D: TRBD1
V: TRBV6-2/TRBV6-3
size: NA
CDR3: CASSPGQGVYGYTF
DNA: TGTGCCAGCAGTCCGGGACAGGGGGTTTATGGCTACACCTTC

J: TRBJ2-1
D: TRBD2
V: TRBV9
size: NA
CDR3: CASSVGLAGREQFF
DNA: TGTGCCAGCAGCGTAGGGCTAGCGGGACGTGAGCAGTTCTTC

J: TRBJ2-7
D: TRBD2
V: TRBV28
size: few
CDR3: CASKPGGSSGEQYF
DNA: TGTGCCAGCAAGCCCGGCGGGAGTTCTGGCGAGCAGTACTTC

J: TRBJ1-1
D: NA
V: TRBV10-3
size: NA
CDR3: CAISESRGRGPFF
DNA: TGTGCCATCAGTGAGTCGAGGGGGAGGGGCCCTTTCTTT

J: TRBJ2-1
D: TRBD2
V: TRBV6-2/TRBV6-3
size: NA
CDR3: CASSSATSGGPGEQFF
DNA: TGTGCCAGCAGTTCGGCGACTAGCGGGGGGCCAGGGGAGCAGTTCTTC

J: TRBJ1-5
D: NA
V: TRBV6-5
size: NA
CDR3: CASWGGRAWPQHF
DNA: TGTGCCAGCTGGGGAGGCCGAGCGTGGCCCCAGCATTTT

J: TRBJ1-1
D: NA
V: TRBV18
size: once
CDR3: CASSPEINTEAFF
DNA: TGTGCCAGCTCACCGGAGATCAACACTGAAGCTTTCTTT

J: TRBJ2-6
D: TRBD1
V: TRBV3-1/TRBV3-2
size: NA
CDR3: CASSDPGDRGPGANVLTF
DNA: TGTGCCAGCAGCGACCCCGGGGACAGGGGTCCTGGGGCCAACGTCCTGACTTTC

J: TRBJ2-3
D: TRBD1
V: TRBV27
size: NA
CDR3: CASSSQGWTDTQYF
DNA: TGTGCCAGCAGTTCACAGGGGTGGACAGATACGCAGTATTTT

J: TRBJ2-4
D: TRBD2
V: TRBV28
size: NA
CDR3: CASSLYPGTSGGRAKNIQYF
DNA: TGTGCCAGCAGTTTATACCCAGGGACTAGCGGGGGGCGGGCCAAAAACATTCAGTACTTC

J: TRBJ1-6
D: TRBD1
V: TRBV10-3
size: NA
CDR3: CAISGGQGQNSPLHF
DNA: TGTGCCATCAGTGGAGGACAGGGGCAGAATTCACCCCTCCACTTT

J: TRBJ1-1
D: NA
V: TRBV6-4
size: NA
CDR3: CASSETGDMRTEAFF
DNA: TGTGCCAGCAGTGAGACAGGAGACATGAGGACTGAAGCTTTCTTT

J: TRBJ1-6
D: TRBD1
V: TRBV27
size: NA
CDR3: CASKYQTGRSRSQGSPLHF
DNA: TGTGCCAGCAAATACCAGACAGGGAGGTCACGTTCCCAAGGTTCACCCCTCCACTTT

J: TRBJ2-2
D: NA
V: TRBV7-2
size: few
CDR3: CASSPENLRGTGELFF
DNA: TGTGCCAGCAGCCCTGAGAACCTCAGGGGAACCGGGGAGCTGTTTTTT

J: TRBJ1-1
D: NA
V: TRBV29-1
size: once
CDR3: CSVSGGMNTEAFF
DNA: TGCAGCGTTTCGGGGGGGATGAACACTGAAGCTTTCTTT

J: TRBJ2-7
D: TRBD1
V: TRBV9
size: NA
CDR3: CASSVGGGAYEQYF
DNA: TGTGCCAGCAGCGTAGGAGGGGGCGCTTACGAGCAGTACTTC

J: TRBJ1-1
D: NA
V: TRBV4-1
size: NA
CDR3: CASSSREVNTEAFF
DNA: TGCGCCAGCAGCTCCCGTGAGGTGAACACTGAAGCTTTCTTT

J: TRBJ2-7
D: TRBD2
V: TRBV5-1
size: NA
CDR3: CASSSGLADEQYF
DNA: TGCGCCAGCAGCTCCGGACTAGCTGACGAGCAGTACTTC

J: TRBJ1-3
D: NA
V: TRBV11-2
size: NA
CDR3: CASSSAFGGSSGNTIYF
DNA: TGTGCCAGCAGCTCGGCTTTTGGAGGGAGCTCTGGAAACACCATATATTTT

J: TRBJ1-5
D: NA
V: TRBV7-9
size: few
CDR3: CASSLEWGQPQHF
DNA: TGTGCCAGCAGCTTAGAGTGGGGCCAGCCCCAGCATTTT

J: TRBJ2-3
D: TRBD1
V: TRBV7-9
size: NA
CDR3: CASSWDRGGGDTQYF
DNA: TGTGCCAGCAGCTGGGACAGGGGAGGTGGGGATACGCAGTATTTT

J: TRBJ2-1
D: NA
V: TRBV11-3
size: NA
CDR3: CASRLRTPDRLDCFF
DNA: TGTGCCAGCAGGTTACGGACTCCGGACAGACTCGACTGCTTCTTC

J: TRBJ2-1
D: NA
V: TRBV3-1/TRBV3-2
size: NA
CDR3: CASRRGSGWKYNEQFF
DNA: TGTGCCAGCAGGAGAGGGTCTGGATGGAAATACAATGAGCAGTTCTTC

J: TRBJ1-3
D: NA
V: TRBV15
size: NA
CDR3: CATSRAWPSSGNTIYF
DNA: TGTGCCACCAGCAGAGCTTGGCCCAGCTCTGGAAACACCATATATTTT

J: TRBJ2-7
D: NA
V: TRBV9
size: once
CDR3: CASSTGGIGSYEQYF
DNA: TGTGCCAGCAGCACCGGCGGCATTGGCTCCTACGAGCAGTACTTC

J: TRBJ2-5
D: NA
V: TRBV11-3
size: NA
CDR3: CASTTSLGRGPGETQYF
DNA: TGTGCCAGCACCACCTCTCTCGGAAGGGGCCCCGGGGAGACCCAGTACTTC

J: TRBJ2-1
D: TRBD2
V: TRBV11-3
size: once
CDR3: CASSPLAGVVYNEQFF
DNA: TGTGCCAGCAGTCCTCTAGCGGGAGTAGTCTACAATGAGCAGTTCTTC

J: TRBJ1-5
D: TRBD1
V: TRBV19
size: NA
CDR3: CASRPLEETGNQPQHF
DNA: TGTGCCAGTAGACCCTTAGAAGAGACAGGGAACCAGCCCCAGCATTTT

J: TRBJ1-1
D: NA
V: TRBV7-8
size: NA
CDR3: CASLRRGVRDTEAFF
DNA: TGTGCCAGCCTCCGGAGGGGCGTTAGGGACACTGAAGCTTTCTTT

J: TRBJ1-5
D: NA
V: TRBV27
size: NA
CDR3: CASSSGNNQPQHF
DNA: TGTGCCAGCAGTTCCGGGAACAATCAGCCCCAGCATTTT

J: TRBJ1-2
D: NA
V: TRBV6-6
size: NA
CDR3: CASSSLKGAGYGYTF
DNA: TGTGCCAGCAGTAGCCTTAAAGGGGCCGGCTATGGCTACACCTTC

J: TRBJ2-5
D: NA
V: TRBV29-1
size: NA
CDR3: CSVDPLGGRRETQYF
DNA: TGCAGCGTCGACCCATTGGGGGGGCGGCGAGAGACCCAGTACTTC

J: TRBJ1-2
D: NA
V: TRBV29-1
size: NA
CDR3: CSVESGSANYGYTF
DNA: TGCAGCGTTGAATCGGGTTCGGCTAACTATGGCTACACCTTC

J: TRBJ2-7
D: NA
V: TRBV5-1
size: NA
CDR3: CASSWGTTYEQYF
DNA: TGCGCCAGCAGCTGGGGGACAACCTACGAGCAGTACTTC

J: TRBJ1-2
D: NA
V: TRBV18
size: NA
CDR3: CASSPTDRGDYTF
DNA: TGTGCCAGCTCACCAACGGATAGGGGCGACTACACCTTC

J: TRBJ2-7
D: NA
V: TRBV9
size: NA
CDR3: CASSVDGGVSYEQYF
DNA: TGTGCCAGCAGCGTAGATGGCGGGGTCTCCTACGAGCAGTACTTC

J: TRBJ1-1
D: NA
V: TRBV30
size: NA
CDR3: CAWLPRVFDEAFF
DNA: TGTGCCTGGCTTCCGCGGGTATTCGATGAAGCTTTCTTT

J: TRBJ1-1
D: NA
V: TRBV7-6
size: NA
CDR3: CASTNRATEAFF
DNA: TGTGCCAGCACCAACAGGGCCACTGAAGCTTTCTTT

J: TRBJ1-4
D: TRBD1
V: TRBV18
size: NA
CDR3: CASSPGTANEKLFF
DNA: TGTGCCAGCTCCCCCGGGACAGCTAATGAAAAACTGTTTTTT

J: TRBJ2-7
D: NA
V: TRBV20-1
size: NA
CDR3: CSARLTYEQYF
DNA: TGCAGTGCTAGACTAACCTACGAGCAGTACTTC

J: TRBJ2-3
D: NA
V: TRBV9
size: NA
CDR3: CASSPPNRAPSTDTQYF
DNA: TGTGCCAGCAGCCCCCCAAACAGGGCTCCTAGCACAGATACGCAGTATTTT

J: TRBJ2-1
D: TRBD2
V: TRBV28
size: NA
CDR3: CASELAGSSYNEQFF
DNA: TGTGCCAGTGAATTAGCGGGCAGCTCCTACAATGAGCAGTTCTTC

J: TRBJ1-1
D: NA
V: TRBV28
size: once
CDR3: CASSSKGYLDTEAFF
DNA: TGTGCCAGCAGTTCGAAGGGGTATTTGGACACTGAAGCTTTCTTT

J: TRBJ1-5
D: TRBD1
V: TRBV9
size: few
CDR3: CASSATGGGQPQHF
DNA: TGTGCCAGCAGCGCGACAGGGGGCGGACAGCCCCAGCATTTT